The T cell receptor (beta chain) described here comes from a study of T cells in Graves' hyperthyroidism and ophthalmopathy. Study-level findings and limits: Ophthalmopathy was told apart from stable hyperthyroidism by a 13 V-J model.

The V segment lost 5 bases and the J segment 4 bases; nucleotides outside the gene matches: 12. Looked up from germline, CDR1 is SGHTA and CDR2 is FQGTGA. CDR3 length: 16 amino acids. There were TCR beta CDR3 regions amplified from RNA transcripts. TCR CDR3 regions were first amplified by RT-PCR with HTBI primers. From the multiplex PCR reads, TCRdb called clonotypes with MiXCR, one entry per CDR3 protein. The repertoire holds around 580,000 distinct CDR3 sequences, over 15% seen once, with more than 15% in the top ten. The study defined stable Graves' hyperthyroidism as no ophthalmopathy progression within 18 months. Uncontrolled infection, other autoimmune disease, pregnancy or lactation barred patients from enrollment. Notes on this clonotype: Its specificity is unknown.

The chain combines TRBV7-3 with TRBJ2-7; 9 positions match TRBD2. This TCR was sampled from a woman aged 18-29 years with Graves' hyperthyroidism. The specimen was blood. CDR3 amino acids: CASSQWGREGRYEQYF. CDR3 bases: TGTGCCAGCAGCCAATGGGGGCGGGAGGGCCGATACGAGCAGTACTTC.